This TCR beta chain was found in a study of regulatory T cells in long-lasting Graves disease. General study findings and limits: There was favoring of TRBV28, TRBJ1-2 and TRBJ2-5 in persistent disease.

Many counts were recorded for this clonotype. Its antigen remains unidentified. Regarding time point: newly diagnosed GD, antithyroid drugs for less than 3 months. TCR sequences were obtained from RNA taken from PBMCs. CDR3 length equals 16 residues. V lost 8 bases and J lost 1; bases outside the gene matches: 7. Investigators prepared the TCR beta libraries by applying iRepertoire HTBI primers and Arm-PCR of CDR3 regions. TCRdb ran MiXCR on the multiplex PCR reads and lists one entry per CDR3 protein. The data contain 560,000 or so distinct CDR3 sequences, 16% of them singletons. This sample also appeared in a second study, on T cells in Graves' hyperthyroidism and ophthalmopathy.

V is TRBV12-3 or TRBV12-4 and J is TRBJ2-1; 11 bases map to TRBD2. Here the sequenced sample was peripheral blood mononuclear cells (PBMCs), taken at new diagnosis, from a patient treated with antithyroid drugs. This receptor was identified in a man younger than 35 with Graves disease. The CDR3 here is CASRYSGRASYNEQFF. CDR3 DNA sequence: TGTGCCAGCCGGTATAGCGGGAGGGCGTCCTACAATGAGCAGTTCTTC.